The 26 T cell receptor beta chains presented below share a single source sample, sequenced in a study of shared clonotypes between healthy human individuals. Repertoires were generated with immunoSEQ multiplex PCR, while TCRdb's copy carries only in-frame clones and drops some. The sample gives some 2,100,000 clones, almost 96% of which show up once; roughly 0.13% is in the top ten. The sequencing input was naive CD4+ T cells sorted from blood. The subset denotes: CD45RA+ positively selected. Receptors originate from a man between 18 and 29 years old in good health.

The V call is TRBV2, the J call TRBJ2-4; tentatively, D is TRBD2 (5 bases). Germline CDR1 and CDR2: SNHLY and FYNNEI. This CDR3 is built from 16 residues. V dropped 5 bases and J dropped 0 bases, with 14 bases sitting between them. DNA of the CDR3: TGTGCCAGCAGTTATCCCAGCGGACCAGCCAAAAACATTCAGTACTTC. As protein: CASSYPSGPAKNIQYF.

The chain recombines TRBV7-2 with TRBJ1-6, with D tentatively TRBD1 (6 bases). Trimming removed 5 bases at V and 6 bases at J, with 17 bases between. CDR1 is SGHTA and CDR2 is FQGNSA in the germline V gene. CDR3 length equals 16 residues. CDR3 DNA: TGTGCCAGCAGCCCCGCTGGGGGCAACCCTAATTCACCCCTCCACTTT. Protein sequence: CASSPAGGNPNSPLHF.

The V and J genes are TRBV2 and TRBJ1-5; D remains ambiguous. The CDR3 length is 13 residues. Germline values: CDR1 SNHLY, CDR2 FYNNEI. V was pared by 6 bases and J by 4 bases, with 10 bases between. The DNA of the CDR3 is TGTGCCAGCAGGGGAGGATTTAATCAGCCCCAGCATTTT. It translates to CASRGGFNQPQHF.

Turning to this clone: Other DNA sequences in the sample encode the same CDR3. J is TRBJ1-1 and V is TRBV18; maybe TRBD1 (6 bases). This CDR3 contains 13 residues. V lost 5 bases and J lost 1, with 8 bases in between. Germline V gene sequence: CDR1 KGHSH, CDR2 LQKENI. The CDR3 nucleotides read TGTGCCAGCTCAGCGGGACAGAACACTGAAGCTTTCTTT. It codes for CASSAGQNTEAFF.

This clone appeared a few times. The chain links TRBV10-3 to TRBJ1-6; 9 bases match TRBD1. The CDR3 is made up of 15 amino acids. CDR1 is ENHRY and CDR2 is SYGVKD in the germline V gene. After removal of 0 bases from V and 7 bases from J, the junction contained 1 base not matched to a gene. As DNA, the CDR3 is TGTGCCATCAGTGAGTCCGGGACAGGGAATTCACCCCTCCACTTT. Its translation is CAISESGTGNSPLHF.

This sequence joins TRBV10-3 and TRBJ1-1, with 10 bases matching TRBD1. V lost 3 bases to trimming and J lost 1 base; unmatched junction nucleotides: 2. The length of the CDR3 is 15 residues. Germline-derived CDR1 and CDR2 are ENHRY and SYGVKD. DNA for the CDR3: TGTGCCATCAGTGAAGACAGGGGGCGGAACACTGAAGCTTTCTTT. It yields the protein CAISEDRGRNTEAFF.

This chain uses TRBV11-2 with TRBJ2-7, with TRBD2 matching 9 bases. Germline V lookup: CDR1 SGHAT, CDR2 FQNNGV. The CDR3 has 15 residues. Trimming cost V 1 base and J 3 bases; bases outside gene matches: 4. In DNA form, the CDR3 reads TGTGCCAGCAGCTTAGGGTTAGCGGGAGACTACGAGCAGTACTTC. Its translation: CASSLGLAGDYEQYF.

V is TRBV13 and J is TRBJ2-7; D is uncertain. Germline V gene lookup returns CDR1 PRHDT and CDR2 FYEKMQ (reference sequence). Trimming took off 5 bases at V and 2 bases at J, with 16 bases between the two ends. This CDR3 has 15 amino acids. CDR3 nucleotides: TGTGCCAGCAGCAAGACGACTGAGATACCCTACGAGCAGTACTTC. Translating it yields CASSKTTEIPYEQYF. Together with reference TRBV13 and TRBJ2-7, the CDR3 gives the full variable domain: AAGVIQSPRHLIKEKRETATLKCYPIPRHDTVYWYQQGPGQDPQFLISFYEKMQSDKGSIPDRFSAQQFSDYHSELNMSSLELGDSALYFCASSKTTEIPYEQYFGPGTRLTVT.

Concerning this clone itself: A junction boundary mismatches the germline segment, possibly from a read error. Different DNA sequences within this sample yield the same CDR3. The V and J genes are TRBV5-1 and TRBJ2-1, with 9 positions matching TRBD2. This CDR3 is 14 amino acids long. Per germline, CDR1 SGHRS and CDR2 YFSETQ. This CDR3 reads CASSLGLAGYEQFF. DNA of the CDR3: TGCGCCAGCAGTTTGGGGCTAGCGGGATATGAGCAGTTCTTC.

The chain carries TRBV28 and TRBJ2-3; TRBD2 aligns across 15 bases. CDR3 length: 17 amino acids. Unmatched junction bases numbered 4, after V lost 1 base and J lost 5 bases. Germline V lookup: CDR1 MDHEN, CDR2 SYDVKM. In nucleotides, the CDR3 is TGTGCCAGCAGTTTATCCGGACTAGCGGGGGGGATAGATACGCAGTATTTT. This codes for CASSLSGLAGGIDTQYF. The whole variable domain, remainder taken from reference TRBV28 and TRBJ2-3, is DVKVTQSSRYLVKRTGEKVFLECVQDMDHENMFWYRQDPGLGLRLIYFSYDVKMKEKGDIPEGYSVSREKKERFSLILESASTNQTSMYLCASSLSGLAGGIDTQYFGPGTRLTVL.

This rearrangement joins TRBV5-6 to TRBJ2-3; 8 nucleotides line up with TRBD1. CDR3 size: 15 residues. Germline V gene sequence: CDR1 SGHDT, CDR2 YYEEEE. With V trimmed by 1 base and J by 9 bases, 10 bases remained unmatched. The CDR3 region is CASSLWGQARGTQYF. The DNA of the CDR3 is TGTGCCAGCAGCTTGTGGGGACAGGCACGGGGAACGCAGTATTTT.

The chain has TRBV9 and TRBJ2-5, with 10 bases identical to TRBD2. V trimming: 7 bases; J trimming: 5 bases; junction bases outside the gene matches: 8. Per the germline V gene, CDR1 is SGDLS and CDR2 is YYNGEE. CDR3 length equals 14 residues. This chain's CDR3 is CASSSLAGLETQYF. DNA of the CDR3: TGTGCCAGCTCTTCACTAGCGGGGCTGGAGACCCAGTACTTC.

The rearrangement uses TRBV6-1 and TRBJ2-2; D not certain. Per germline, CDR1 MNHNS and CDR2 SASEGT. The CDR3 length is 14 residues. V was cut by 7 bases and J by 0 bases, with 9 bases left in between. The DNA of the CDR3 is TGTGCCAGCACGGAGAGTTCGAACACCGGGGAGCTGTTTTTT. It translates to CASTESSNTGELFF.

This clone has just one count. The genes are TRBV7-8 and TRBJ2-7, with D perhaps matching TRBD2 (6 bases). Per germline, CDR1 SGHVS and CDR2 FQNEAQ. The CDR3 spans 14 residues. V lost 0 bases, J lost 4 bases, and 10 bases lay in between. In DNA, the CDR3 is TGTGCCAGCAGCTTAGCTTTCGGGGGTTACGAGCAGTACTTC. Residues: CASSLAFGGYEQYF.

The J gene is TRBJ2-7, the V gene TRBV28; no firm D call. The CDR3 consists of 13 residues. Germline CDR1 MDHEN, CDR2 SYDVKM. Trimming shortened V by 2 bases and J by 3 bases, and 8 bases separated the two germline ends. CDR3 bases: TGTGCCAGCAGTTTACAACAAAGCTACGAGCAGTACTTC. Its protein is CASSLQQSYEQYF. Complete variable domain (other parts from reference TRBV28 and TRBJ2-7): DVKVTQSSRYLVKRTGEKVFLECVQDMDHENMFWYRQDPGLGLRLIYFSYDVKMKEKGDIPEGYSVSREKKERFSLILESASTNQTSMYLCASSLQQSYEQYFGPGTRLTVT.

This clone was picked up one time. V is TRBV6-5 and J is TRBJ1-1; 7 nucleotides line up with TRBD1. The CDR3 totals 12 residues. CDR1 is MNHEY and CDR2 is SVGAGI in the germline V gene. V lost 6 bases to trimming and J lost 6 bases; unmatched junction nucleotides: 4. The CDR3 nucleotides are TGTGCCAGCAGCCAGGGGGATGCTGAAGCTTTCTTT. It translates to CASSQGDAEAFF.

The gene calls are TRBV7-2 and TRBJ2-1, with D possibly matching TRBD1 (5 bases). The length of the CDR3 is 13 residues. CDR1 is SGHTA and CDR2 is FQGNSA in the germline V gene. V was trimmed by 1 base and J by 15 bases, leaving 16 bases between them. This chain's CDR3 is CASSLEFWTTGFF. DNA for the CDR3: TGTGCCAGCAGCTTAGAATTTTGGACCACAGGGTTCTTC.

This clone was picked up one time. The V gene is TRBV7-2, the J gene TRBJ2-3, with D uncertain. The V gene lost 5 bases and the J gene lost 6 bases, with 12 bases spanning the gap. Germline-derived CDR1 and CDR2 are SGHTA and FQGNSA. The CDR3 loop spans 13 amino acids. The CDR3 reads CASSPLESDTQYF. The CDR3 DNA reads TGTGCCAGCAGCCCCCTAGAGTCCGATACGCAGTATTTT.

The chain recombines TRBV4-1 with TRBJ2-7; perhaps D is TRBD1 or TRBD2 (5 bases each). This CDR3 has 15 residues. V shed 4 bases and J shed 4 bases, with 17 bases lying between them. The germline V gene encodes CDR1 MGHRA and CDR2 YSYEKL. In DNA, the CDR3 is TGCGCCAGCAGCCTTATGGACCCTGGGGGTTACGAGCAGTACTTC. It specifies CASSLMDPGGYEQYF.

The DNA of the CDR3 is TGTGCATCGGGGGGGCTCTTGAATGAGCAGTTCTTC. Its protein product is CASGGLLNEQFF. The chain uses TRBV6-5 and TRBJ2-1; 8 bases map to TRBD2. The CDR3 has 12 amino acids. Germline V gene lookup returns CDR1 MNHEY and CDR2 SVGAGI.

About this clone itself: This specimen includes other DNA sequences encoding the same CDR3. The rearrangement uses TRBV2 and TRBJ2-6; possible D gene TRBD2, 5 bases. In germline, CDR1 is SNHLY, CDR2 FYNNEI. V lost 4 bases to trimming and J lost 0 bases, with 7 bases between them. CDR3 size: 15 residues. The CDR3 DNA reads TGTGCCAGCAGTGGGAGGAGCTCTGGGGCCAACGTCCTGACTTTC. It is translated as CASSGRSSGANVLTF.

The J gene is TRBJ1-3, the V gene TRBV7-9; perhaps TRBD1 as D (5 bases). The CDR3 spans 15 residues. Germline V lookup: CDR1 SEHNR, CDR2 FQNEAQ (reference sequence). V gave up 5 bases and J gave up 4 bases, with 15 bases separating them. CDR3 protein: CASSRPGSTGNTIYF. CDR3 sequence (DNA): TGTGCCAGCAGCCGCCCAGGGAGCACAGGAAACACCATATATTTT.

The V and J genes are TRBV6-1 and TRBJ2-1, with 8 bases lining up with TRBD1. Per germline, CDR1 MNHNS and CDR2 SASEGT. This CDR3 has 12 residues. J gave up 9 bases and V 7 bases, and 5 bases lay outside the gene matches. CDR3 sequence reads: CASTLQGGEQFF. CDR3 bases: TGTGCCAGCACACTACAGGGGGGTGAGCAGTTCTTC.

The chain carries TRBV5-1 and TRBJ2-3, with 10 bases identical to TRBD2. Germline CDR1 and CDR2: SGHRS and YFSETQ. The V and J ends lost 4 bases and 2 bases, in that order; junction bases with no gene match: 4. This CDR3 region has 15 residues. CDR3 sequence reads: CASSILAGDTDTQYF. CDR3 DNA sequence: TGCGCCAGCAGCATTCTAGCGGGAGACACAGATACGCAGTATTTT.

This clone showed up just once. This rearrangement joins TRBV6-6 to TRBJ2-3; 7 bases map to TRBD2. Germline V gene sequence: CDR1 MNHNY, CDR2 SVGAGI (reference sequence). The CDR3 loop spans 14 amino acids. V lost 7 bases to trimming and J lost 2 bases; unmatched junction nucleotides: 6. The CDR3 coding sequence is TGTGCCAGCACCCTAAGCGGGATCACAGATACGCAGTATTTT. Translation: CASTLSGITDTQYF.

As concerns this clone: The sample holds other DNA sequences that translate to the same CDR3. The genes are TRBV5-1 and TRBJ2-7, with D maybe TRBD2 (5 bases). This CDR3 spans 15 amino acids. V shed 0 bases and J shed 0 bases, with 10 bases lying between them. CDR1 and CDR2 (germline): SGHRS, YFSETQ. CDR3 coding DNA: TGCGCCAGCAGCTTGGGCGGCGGGCTCTCCTACGAGCAGTACTTC. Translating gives CASSLGGGLSYEQYF.